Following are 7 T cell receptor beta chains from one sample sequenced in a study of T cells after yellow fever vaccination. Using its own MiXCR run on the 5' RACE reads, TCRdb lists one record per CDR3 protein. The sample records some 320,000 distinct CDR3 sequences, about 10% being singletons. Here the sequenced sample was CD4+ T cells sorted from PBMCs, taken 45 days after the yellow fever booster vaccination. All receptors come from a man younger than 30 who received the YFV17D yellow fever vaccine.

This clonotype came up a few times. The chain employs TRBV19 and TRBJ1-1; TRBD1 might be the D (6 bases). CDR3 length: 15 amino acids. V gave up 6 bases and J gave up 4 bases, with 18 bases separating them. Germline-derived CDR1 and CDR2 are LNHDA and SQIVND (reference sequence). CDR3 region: CASRSGTFPSTEAFF. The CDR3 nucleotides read TGTGCCAGTAGGAGTGGGACATTCCCAAGCACTGAAGCTTTCTTT.

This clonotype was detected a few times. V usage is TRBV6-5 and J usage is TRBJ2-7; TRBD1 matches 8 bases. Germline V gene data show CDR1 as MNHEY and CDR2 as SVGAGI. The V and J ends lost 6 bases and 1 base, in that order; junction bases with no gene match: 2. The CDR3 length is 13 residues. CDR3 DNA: TGTGCCAGCAGCTGGGACAGGTCCTACGAGCAGTACTTC. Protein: CASSWDRSYEQYF.

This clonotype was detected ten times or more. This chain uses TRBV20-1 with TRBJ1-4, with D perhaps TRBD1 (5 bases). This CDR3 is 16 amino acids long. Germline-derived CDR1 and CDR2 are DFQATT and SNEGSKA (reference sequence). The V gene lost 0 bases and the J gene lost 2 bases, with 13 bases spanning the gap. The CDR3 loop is CSARDLLWGTNEKLFF. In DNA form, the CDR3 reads TGCAGTGCTAGAGATCTATTGTGGGGGACTAATGAAAAACTGTTTTTT.

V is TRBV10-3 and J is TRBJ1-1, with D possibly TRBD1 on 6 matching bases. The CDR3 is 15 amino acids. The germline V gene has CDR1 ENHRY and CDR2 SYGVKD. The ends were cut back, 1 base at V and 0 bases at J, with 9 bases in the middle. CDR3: CAISEFGGLNTEAFF. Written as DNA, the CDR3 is TGTGCCATCAGTGAGTTTGGGGGCCTGAACACTGAAGCTTTCTTT.

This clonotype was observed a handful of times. The CDR3: CSASRGSNEKLFF. The CDR3 nucleotides read TGCAGTGCTAGCAGGGGGTCTAATGAAAAACTGTTTTTT. The chain links TRBV20-1 to TRBJ1-4; 7 positions match TRBD1. In germline, CDR1 is DFQATT, CDR2 SNEGSKA (reference sequence). The J segment lost 3 bases and the V segment lost 3 bases, leaving 1 base of the junction unmatched. This CDR3 comprises 13 residues.

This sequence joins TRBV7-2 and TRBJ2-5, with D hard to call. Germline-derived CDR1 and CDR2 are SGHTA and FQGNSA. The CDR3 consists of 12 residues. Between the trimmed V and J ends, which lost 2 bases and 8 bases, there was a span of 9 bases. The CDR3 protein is CASSLSGPTQYF. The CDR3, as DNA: TGTGCCAGCAGCTTAAGTGGTCCCACCCAGTACTTC.

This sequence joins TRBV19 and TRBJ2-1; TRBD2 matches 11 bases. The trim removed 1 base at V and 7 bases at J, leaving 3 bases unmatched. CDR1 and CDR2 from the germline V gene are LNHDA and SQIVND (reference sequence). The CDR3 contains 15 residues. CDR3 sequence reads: CASSIVTSGSNEQFF. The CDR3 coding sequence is TGTGCCAGTAGTATAGTAACTAGCGGGAGTAATGAGCAGTTCTTC.